The T cell receptor (beta chain) under discussion was sequenced for a study of blood T cell repertoires in COVID-19. Study-wide background: The United States, Italy and Spain provided the acute and convalescent COVID-19 samples.

Trimming shortened V by 1 base and J by 3 bases, and 16 bases separated the two germline ends. CDR1 is GTSNPN and CDR2 is SVGIG in the germline V gene (reference sequence). The CDR3 extends over 17 amino acids. This table comes from immunoSEQ multiplex PCR, and its TCRdb copy is limited to in-frame clones, with some not included. The sample lists under 150,000 clones, roughly four fifths occurring once. The chain combines TRBV30 with TRBJ1-6; D is perhaps TRBD1 (6 bases). The clonotype was recovered from a human donor in a cohort sampled during active COVID-19. Input material: peripheral blood. The CDR3 DNA is TGTGCCTGGAGTGCCCGGACAGACTCTTACTATAATTCACCCCTCCACTTT. This sequence encodes CAWSARTDSYYNSPLHF.